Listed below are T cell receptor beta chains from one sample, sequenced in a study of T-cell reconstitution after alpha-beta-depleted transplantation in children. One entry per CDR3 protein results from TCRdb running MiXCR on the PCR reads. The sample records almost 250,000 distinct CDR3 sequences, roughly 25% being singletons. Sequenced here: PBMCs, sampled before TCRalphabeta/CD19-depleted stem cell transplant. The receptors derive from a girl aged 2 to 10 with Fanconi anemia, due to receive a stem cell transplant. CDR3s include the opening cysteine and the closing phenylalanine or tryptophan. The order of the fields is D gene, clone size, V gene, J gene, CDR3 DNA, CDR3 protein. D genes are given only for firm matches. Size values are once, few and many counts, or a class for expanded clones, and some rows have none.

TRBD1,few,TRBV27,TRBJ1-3,TGTGCCAGCAGACCTAGACAGGGAACTGGAAACACCATATATTTT,CASRPRQGTGNTIYF
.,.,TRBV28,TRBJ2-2,TGTGCTACAAACAGTTACACCGGGGAGCTGTTTTTT,CATNSYTGELFF
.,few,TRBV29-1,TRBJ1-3,TGCAGCGTTGTTGCGTTTTCGAGTTCTGGAAACACCATATATTTT,CSVVAFSSSGNTIYF
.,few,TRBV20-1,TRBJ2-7,TGCAGTGCTAGGTGGGTCTACGAGCAGTACTTC,CSARWVYEQYF
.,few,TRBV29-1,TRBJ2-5,TGCAGCGTTGTTCACTTAGCGGAAGAGACCCAGTACTTC,CSVVHLAEETQYF
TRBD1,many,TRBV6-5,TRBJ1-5,TGTGCCAGCAGTTACAGGGACAGGGATCAGCCCCAGCATTTT,CASSYRDRDQPQHF
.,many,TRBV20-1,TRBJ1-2,TGCAGTGCTAGCCGCGATAACTATGGCTACACCTTC,CSASRDNYGYTF
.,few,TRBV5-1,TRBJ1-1,TGCGCCAGCAGCTTCCAGGATCCATACACTGAAGCTTTCTTT,CASSFQDPYTEAFF
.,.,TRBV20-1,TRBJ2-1,TGCAGTGCTAACTGGATCGACGAGCAGTTCTTC,CSANWIDEQFF
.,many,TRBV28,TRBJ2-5,TGTGCCACGCACGAGGGTGGGCGGCAAGAGACCCAGTACTTC,CATHEGGRQETQYF
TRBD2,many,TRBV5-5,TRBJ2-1,TGTGCCAGCAGCTTGGCCCGACTAGCGTACAATGAGCAGTTCTTC,CASSLARLAYNEQFF
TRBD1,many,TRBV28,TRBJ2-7,TGTGCCAGCAGTTTATGGGACAGGGATTACGAGCAGTACTTC,CASSLWDRDYEQYF
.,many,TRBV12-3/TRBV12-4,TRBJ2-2,TGTGCCAGCAGTTTATCCGGGGTTTACACCGGGGAGCTGTTTTTT,CASSLSGVYTGELFF
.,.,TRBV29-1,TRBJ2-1,TGCAGCGTTGAACCCTGGACAGAGCTTTCCTACAATGAGCAGTTCTTC,CSVEPWTELSYNEQFF
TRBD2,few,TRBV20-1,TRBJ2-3,TGCAGTGCTCCCCTTCTAGCGGGAGTAGATACGCAGTATTTT,CSAPLLAGVDTQYF
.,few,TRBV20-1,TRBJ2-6,TGCAGTGCTAGAGATCCCCCAGGGGCTGGGGCCAACGTCCTGACTTTC,CSARDPPGAGANVLTF
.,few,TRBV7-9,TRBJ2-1,TGTGCCAGCAGCTTAGCGCGGGGAGGTCGCTACAATGAGCAGTTCTTC,CASSLARGGRYNEQFF
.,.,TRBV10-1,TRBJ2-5,TGCGCCAGCAGTGAGTCGCTGAGCCAAGAGACCCAGTACTTC,CASSESLSQETQYF
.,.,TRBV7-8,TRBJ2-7,TGTGCCAGCAGCTTAGGGGGCTATCGGGGGAGCGAGCAGTACTTC,CASSLGGYRGSEQYF
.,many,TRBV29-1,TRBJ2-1,TGCAGCGTTGCTATGAAGTTGTCCTACAATGAGCAGTTCTTC,CSVAMKLSYNEQFF
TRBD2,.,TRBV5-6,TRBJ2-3,TGTGCCAGCAGCTTGGAGACAGCGGGGGGCTCAGATACGCAGTATTTT,CASSLETAGGSDTQYF
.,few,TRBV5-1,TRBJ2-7,TGCGCCAGCAGCTTCTCCGACAACTACGAGCAGTACTTC,CASSFSDNYEQYF
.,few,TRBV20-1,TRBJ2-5,TGCAGTGCAGCCCCGTACCAAGAGACCCAGTACTTC,CSAAPYQETQYF
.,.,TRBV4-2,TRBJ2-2,TGTGCCAGCAGCCGGTTGAGGGAGCTGTTTTTT,CASSRLRELFF
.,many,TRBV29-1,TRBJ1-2,TGCAGCGTTCCGGGCCCCCGAAATTATGGCTACACCTTC,CSVPGPRNYGYTF
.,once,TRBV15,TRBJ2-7,TGTGCCACCAGCAGAGGGCAGGGCGACGAGCAGTACTTC,CATSRGQGDEQYF
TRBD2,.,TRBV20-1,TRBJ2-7,TGCAGTGCTACTGGACTAGCGGGTTCCTACGAGCAGTACTTC,CSATGLAGSYEQYF
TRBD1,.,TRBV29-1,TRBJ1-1,TGCAGCGTTCGGGACAGAACCACTGAAGCTTTCTTT,CSVRDRTTEAFF
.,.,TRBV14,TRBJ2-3,TGTGCCAGCAGCCAAGAGATACGTAGCACAGATACGCAGTATTTT,CASSQEIRSTDTQYF